Shown below are 14 T cell receptor beta chains from a single sample sequenced in a study of human T cells and chemical hapten exposure. A single record per CDR3 protein comes from TCRdb applying MiXCR to the RACE reads. Of tens of thousands of distinct CDR3 sequences listed, around 7.4% were seen once; the top ten hold about 9.8%. The time point: healthy volunteer bleed at 2 weeks. It was from unfractionated whole blood that total RNA was extracted. The sequenced material came from whole blood. These TCRs come from a human donor in good health. Some clones in this sample may be carry-over from other donors' samples.

The chain links TRBV18 to TRBJ2-6; TRBD1 aligns across 7 bases. Per germline, CDR1 KGHSH and CDR2 LQKENI. V dropped 3 bases and J dropped 0; count of bases not matched to a gene: 2. The CDR3 runs to 16 residues. The CDR3 DNA reads as TGTGCCAGCTCACCGACAGGGAGCTCTGGGGCCAACGTCCTGACTTTC. Protein sequence: CASSPTGSSGANVLTF. Based on the CDR3 plus reference TRBV18 and TRBJ2-6, the full variable domain is NAGVMQNPRHLVRRRGQEARLRCSPMKGHSHVYWYRQLPEEGLKFMVYLQKENIIDESGMPKERFSAEFPKEGPSILRIQQVVRGDSAAYFCASSPTGSSGANVLTFGAGSRLTVL.

Ten or more counts support this clonotype. The rearrangement uses TRBV12-3 or TRBV12-4 and TRBJ1-2, with 7 bases matching TRBD1. Unmatched junction bases numbered 9, after V lost 6 bases and J lost 8 bases. This CDR3 is built from 13 residues. The chain's CDR3 is CASRLDRAGGYTF. The CDR3 region has the DNA TGTGCCAGCAGGCTCGACAGGGCTGGGGGCTACACCTTC.

The sample holds many counts of this clonotype. This chain joins TRBV20-1 and TRBJ2-5, with D hard to call. The V gene lost 3 bases and the J gene lost 0 bases, with 5 bases spanning the gap. The length of the CDR3 is 12 residues. The germline V gene has CDR1 DFQATT and CDR2 SNEGSKA (reference sequence). The CDR3 DNA sequence: TGCAGTGCTAGCCAAGACCAAGAGACCCAGTACTTC. Translated: CSASQDQETQYF.

The rearrangement links TRBV30 to TRBJ1-1; a possible D gene is TRBD1 (5 bases). Deletions cut 0 bases from V and 2 bases from J, with 7 bases between. The CDR3 runs to 13 residues. Germline V gives CDR1 GTSNPN, CDR2 SVGIG (reference sequence). Here the CDR3 reads CAWSVGGNTEAFF. The CDR3 DNA reads as TGTGCCTGGAGTGTTGGGGGAAACACTGAAGCTTTCTTT.

This clonotype appeared many times. This chain connects TRBV11-2 to TRBJ2-1; D is unclear. Trimming shortened V by 3 bases and J by 4 bases, and 13 bases separated the two germline ends. Germline values: CDR1 SGHAT, CDR2 FQNNGV. The CDR3 is 15 residues long. As DNA, the CDR3 is TGTGCCAGCAGCTTCGCAGTTTTTCGATACAATGAGCAGTTCTTC. Translated: CASSFAVFRYNEQFF.

The CDR3 region is CASSVLQGRVTYNEQFF. CDR3 DNA sequence: TGTGCCAGCAGTGTCTTACAGGGAAGAGTTACCTACAATGAGCAGTTCTTC. The chain combines TRBV6-6 with TRBJ2-1, with D perhaps TRBD1 (6 bases). Germline V CDR1 and CDR2: MNHNY, SVGAGI (reference sequence). The CDR3 runs 17 residues. V lost 5 bases and J 2 bases, leaving 19 bases between the germline ends.

This clonotype was seen a few times. V is TRBV19 and J is TRBJ2-1; 9 bases line up with TRBD2. After removal of 6 bases from V and 6 bases from J, the junction contained 9 bases not matched to a gene. The CDR3 runs to 15 residues. CDR1 and CDR2 from the germline V gene are LNHDA and SQIVND (reference sequence). CDR3 in amino acids: CASRGTSQITNEQFF. In DNA, the CDR3 is TGTGCCAGTAGGGGGACTAGCCAAATTACCAATGAGCAGTTCTTC.

The table lists this clonotype with many counts. The rearrangement uses TRBV24-1 and TRBJ2-7; possible D gene TRBD1, 5 bases. There are 15 residues in the CDR3. V was cut by 7 bases and J by 5 bases, with 20 bases left in between. In germline, CDR1 is KGHDR, CDR2 SFDVKD. CDR3 DNA: TGTGCCACCAGGTCGTTCCCAGGGCCCAGCCACGAGCAGTACTTC. Translated: CATRSFPGPSHEQYF.

V is TRBV20-1 and J is TRBJ2-4; perhaps TRBD2 as D (5 bases). Trimming shortened V by 6 bases and J by 8 bases, and 20 bases separated the two germline ends. The germline CDR1 and CDR2 sequences are DFQATT and SNEGSKA (reference sequence). This CDR3 comprises 14 residues. The CDR3 is CSAPRTGMMDIQYF. CDR3 nucleotide sequence: TGCAGTGCGCCTAGGACGGGGATGATGGACATTCAGTACTTC.

The rearrangement links TRBV7-2 to TRBJ2-5, with D possibly matching TRBD2 (6 bases). The CDR3 runs to 14 residues. The V and J ends lost 4 bases and 5 bases respectively, with 14 bases between them. Germline V gene data show CDR1 as SGHTA and CDR2 as FQGNSA. CDR3 nucleotide sequence: TGTGCCAGCAGCTACGGGACTCCTGGGGAGACCCAGTACTTC. It codes for CASSYGTPGETQYF. Drawing the rest from reference TRBV7-2 and TRBJ2-5, the complete variable domain is GAGVSQSPSNKVTEKGKDVELRCDPISGHTALYWYRQSLGQGLEFLIYFQGNSAPDKSGLPSDRFSAERTGGSVSTLTIQRTQQEDSAVYLCASSYGTPGETQYFGPGTRLLVL.

The sample holds many counts of this clonotype. DNA of the CDR3: TGCAGTGCTACAGATAGGACTAGCGGGGCCTCTAGCACAGATACGCAGTATTTT. It specifies CSATDRTSGASSTDTQYF. The rearrangement joins TRBV20-1 to TRBJ2-3, with TRBD2 matching 12 bases. Germline V gene lookup returns CDR1 DFQATT and CDR2 SNEGSKA (reference sequence). The CDR3 is 18 amino acids. V lost 4 bases and J lost 0; bases outside the gene matches: 11.

This clonotype was detected only a few times. The chain uses TRBV7-2 and TRBJ2-1; 7 bases fit TRBD2. Trimming took 3 bases from V and 3 from J; bases not matched to a gene: 2. The germline V gene has CDR1 SGHTA and CDR2 FQGNSA. The CDR3 consists of 14 residues. CDR3 amino acids: CASSFERGYNEQFF. The CDR3 coding sequence is TGTGCCAGCAGCTTCGAGCGGGGCTACAATGAGCAGTTCTTC.

This clonotype was seen a few times. The V gene is TRBV2, the J gene TRBJ2-7; weak D call: TRBD1 (6 bases). There are 12 residues in the CDR3. The ends were cut back, 7 bases at V and 3 bases at J, with 10 bases in the middle. The germline CDR1 and CDR2 sequences are SNHLY and FYNNEI. The DNA for the CDR3 is TGTGCCAGCACCGCGGACAGCTACGAGCAGTACTTC. Its translation: CASTADSYEQYF.

This clonotype was counted at least ten times. The DNA of the CDR3 is TGTGCCAGCAGCTTAGGAAAGCGGGAGGGGCTGGGCTACACCTTC. It yields the protein CASSLGKREGLGYTF. The chain uses TRBV7-2 and TRBJ1-2; D may be TRBD1 (5 bases). Germline CDR1 is SGHTA and CDR2 is FQGNSA. Trimming stripped 1 base from V and 8 bases from J, with 17 bases between. The CDR3 is 15 residues long.